This passage covers 21 T cell receptor beta chains from one sample sequenced in a study of T cell responses to AZD1222 COVID-19 vaccine. TCRdb's copy holds only in-frame clones and misses some; the assay was immunoSEQ multiplex PCR. The data contain 90,000 to 150,000 clones, 70% to 90% of them singletons. This sample comprised peripheral blood, obtained 28 days after the second AZD1222 dose. These receptor sequences come from an adult who received the AZD1222 COVID-19 vaccine.

Only a few counts were recorded for this clone. The V call is TRBV9, the J call TRBJ2-2, with 7 bases matching TRBD1. The V gene's germline CDR1 is SGDLS and CDR2 YYNGEE. The CDR3 is 15 residues long. The V gene end was trimmed by 1 base and the J gene end by 5 bases; junction bases not matched to a gene: 5. CDR3 DNA sequence: TGTGCCAGCAGCGTAAGGGGCAGGGGGACCGGGGAGCTGTTTTTT. It yields the protein CASSVRGRGTGELFF.

This rearrangement joins TRBV29-1 to TRBJ1-2; D unresolved. V lost 7 bases, J lost 6 bases, and 9 bases lay in between. This CDR3 spans 10 amino acids. The germline gives CDR1 SQVTM, CDR2 ANQGSEA. The CDR3, as DNA: TGCAGCGCACCCACCGATGGCTACACCTTC. It codes for CSAPTDGYTF.

The V gene is TRBV9, the J gene TRBJ1-2; 9 bases align to TRBD1. The CDR3 is 13 residues long. Trimming removed 3 bases from V and 8 bases from J; junction bases left unmatched: 5. Germline CDR1 and CDR2: SGDLS and YYNGEE. CDR3: CASSEGDRDGYTF. In DNA, the CDR3 is TGTGCCAGCAGCGAGGGGGACAGGGACGGCTACACCTTC.

This chain connects TRBV7-2 to TRBJ1-1; 9 bases map to TRBD1. Germline values: CDR1 SGHTA, CDR2 FQGNSA. The CDR3 has 15 amino acids. J lost 4 bases, V lost 5 bases, and 8 bases had no gene match. The CDR3 DNA reads as TGTGCCAGCAGCCCCGGGACAGGGCTTCCCACTGAAGCTTTCTTT. Residues: CASSPGTGLPTEAFF.

The chain joins TRBV5-4 to TRBJ1-1, with D uncertain. Germline V gene data show CDR1 as SGHNT and CDR2 as YYREEE (reference sequence). V was cut by 0 bases and J by 1 base, with 4 bases left in between. CDR3 length: 13 amino acids. This CDR3 reads CASSLGGNTEAFF. The CDR3 DNA reads TGTGCCAGCAGCTTGGGGGGGAACACTGAAGCTTTCTTT.

This clone was counted between two and nine times. The chain joins TRBV5-1 to TRBJ2-7; D possibly corresponds to TRBD1 (6 bases). Per the germline V gene, CDR1 is SGHRS and CDR2 is YFSETQ. The CDR3 is made up of 13 amino acids. Deletions cut 0 bases from V and 4 bases from J, with 8 bases between. The CDR3 nucleotides read TGCGCCAGCAGCTTGGACAGGGCGTACGAGCAGTACTTC. Encoded protein: CASSLDRAYEQYF. Supplemented by reference TRBV5-1 and TRBJ2-7, the full variable domain reads KAGVTQTPRYLIKTRGQQVTLSCSPISGHRSVSWYQQTPGQGLQFLFEYFSETQRNKGNFPGRFSGRQFSNSRSEMNVSTLELGDSALYLCASSLDRAYEQYFGPGTRLTVT.

This chain connects TRBV6-5 to TRBJ1-1; possible D gene TRBD1, 6 bases. There are 15 residues in the CDR3. Germline CDR1 and CDR2: MNHEY and SVGAGI. Trimming took 0 bases from V and 8 from J, leaving 16 bases between them. Here the CDR3 reads CASSYSPRGGREAFF. The DNA for the CDR3 is TGTGCCAGCAGTTACTCGCCCCGGGGGGGGCGGGAAGCTTTCTTT.

This chain links TRBV27 with TRBJ1-3; D not resolved. The CDR3 extends over 17 amino acids. Trimming pared 5 bases from V and 0 bases from J, leaving 17 bases between. In germline, CDR1 is MNHEY, CDR2 SMNVEV (reference sequence). The CDR3 loop reads CASSLGPSDSSGNTIYF. For the CDR3, the DNA is TGTGCCAGCAGTCTAGGACCCTCTGACTCCTCTGGAAACACCATATATTTT.

In nucleotides, the CDR3 is TGTGCCAGCAGTTTGGGGGTAGGTCAGCCCCAGCATTTT. It codes for CASSLGVGQPQHF. The chain has TRBV27 and TRBJ1-5, with D perhaps matching TRBD1 (5 bases). Trimming shortened V by 3 bases and J by 6 bases, and 9 bases separated the two germline ends. Germline CDR1 MNHEY, CDR2 SMNVEV (reference sequence). This CDR3 comprises 13 residues.

This clone was seen only a few times. J is TRBJ2-7 and V is TRBV27; D call uncertain. V gave up 2 bases and J gave up 2 bases, with 7 bases separating them. CDR1 and CDR2 from the germline V gene are MNHEY and SMNVEV (reference sequence). CDR3 length equals 13 residues. This CDR3 reads CASSLGEPYEQYF. The CDR3, as DNA: TGTGCCAGCAGTTTAGGAGAACCCTACGAGCAGTACTTC.

The genes are TRBV30 and TRBJ1-4, with D hard to call. Trimming removed 1 base from V and 3 bases from J, with 18 bases in between. The CDR3 has 17 residues. The germline gives CDR1 GTSNPN, CDR2 SVGIG (reference sequence). CDR3 bases: TGTGCCTGGAGTGCCGGTGGGGTAAGGAGCCCTAATGAAAAACTGTTTTTT. It encodes CAWSAGGVRSPNEKLFF.

The chain carries TRBV3-1 (or the pseudogene TRBV3-2) and TRBJ1-2; 9 nucleotides match TRBD1. The V and J ends lost 4 bases and 1 base, in that order; junction bases with no gene match: 7. The length of the CDR3 is 16 residues. Germline CDR1 is LGHDT and CDR2 is YNNKEL (reference sequence). Here the CDR3 reads CASSPSPGQGNYGYTF. In DNA form, the CDR3 reads TGTGCCAGCAGCCCATCACCGGGACAGGGTAACTATGGCTACACCTTC.

This clone was picked up one time. CDR3 nucleotides: TGTGCCTGGGAGTTTGGTTACATGACCGGACCCGGGGAGCTGTTTTTT. Encoded protein: CAWEFGYMTGPGELFF. J is TRBJ2-2 and V is TRBV30; D gene ambiguous. The CDR3 is 16 amino acids. V lost 5 bases to trimming and J lost 6 bases, with 22 bases between them. CDR1 is GTSNPN and CDR2 is SVGIG in the germline V gene (reference sequence).

The V call is TRBV7-8, the J call TRBJ1-5, with D tentatively TRBD1 (6 bases). V lost 3 bases to trimming and J lost 0 bases, with 30 bases between them. The CDR3 loop spans 22 amino acids. Germline V gene data show CDR1 as SGHVS and CDR2 as FQNEAQ. The chain's CDR3 is CASSFRRPYPGQPIYSNQPQHF. The CDR3 nucleotides are TGTGCCAGCAGCTTTAGGCGACCCTACCCTGGACAGCCGATTTATAGCAATCAGCCCCAGCATTTT.

The rearrangement links TRBV6-1 to TRBJ1-2, with 8 bases lining up with TRBD1. The germline V gene encodes CDR1 MNHNS and CDR2 SASEGT. The J segment lost 5 bases and the V segment lost 2 bases, leaving 7 bases of the junction unmatched. This CDR3 comprises 15 residues. The CDR3 DNA sequence: TGTGCCAGCAGTGAACAGGGGGCGCTGGGGTATGGCTACACCTTC. This sequence encodes CASSEQGALGYGYTF.

This chain connects TRBV11-2 to TRBJ1-1, with D possibly TRBD1 on 5 matching bases. The length of the CDR3 is 14 residues. Trimming removed 0 bases at V and 7 bases at J, with 12 bases between. The germline V gene has CDR1 SGHAT and CDR2 FQNNGV. The CDR3 DNA reads as TGTGCCAGCAGCTTAGATGCAGGGCGGTATGAAGCTTTCTTT. Its translation is CASSLDAGRYEAFF. The full variable domain, completed using reference TRBV11-2 and TRBJ1-1, is EAGVAQSPRYKIIEKRQSVAFWCNPISGHATLYWYQQILGQGPKLLIQFQNNGVVDDSQLPKDRFSAERLKGVDSTLKIQPAKLEDSAVYLCASSLDAGRYEAFFGQGTRLTVV.

V and J are TRBV5-1 and TRBJ2-1; perhaps TRBD1 as D (6 bases). V lost 4 bases, J lost 9 bases, and 26 bases lay in between. The length of the CDR3 is 17 residues. Germline loops: CDR1 SGHRS, CDR2 YFSETQ. The CDR3 here is CASSPLRGTRLGGEQFF. The CDR3 DNA is TGCGCCAGCAGCCCCCTGAGGGGGACAAGGCTCGGCGGTGAGCAGTTCTTC. Variable domain in full (rest from reference TRBV5-1 and TRBJ2-1): KAGVTQTPRYLIKTRGQQVTLSCSPISGHRSVSWYQQTPGQGLQFLFEYFSETQRNKGNFPGRFSGRQFSNSRSEMNVSTLELGDSALYLCASSPLRGTRLGGEQFFGPGTRLTVL.

The rearrangement links TRBV7-9 to TRBJ1-3; D uncertain. CDR1 and CDR2 (germline): SEHNR, FQNEAQ (reference sequence). V shed 5 bases and J shed 0 bases, with 5 bases lying between them. This CDR3 spans 13 amino acids. CDR3 nucleotides: TGTGCCAGCAGCGCTAGCTCTGGAAACACCATATATTTT. It yields the protein CASSASSGNTIYF.

The CDR3 region has the DNA TGCAGTGCCACTTCAAGAAACACCATATATTTT. Its protein is CSATSRNTIYF. The chain joins TRBV20-1 to TRBJ1-3; no clear D gene. CDR3 length: 11 residues. V dropped 6 bases and J dropped 5 bases, with 8 bases sitting between them. Germline V gene lookup returns CDR1 DFQATT and CDR2 SNEGSKA (reference sequence).

The chain is built from TRBV19 and TRBJ1-5; D is possibly TRBD1 (6 bases). Looked up from germline, CDR1 is LNHDA and CDR2 is SQIVND (reference sequence). V lost 3 bases to trimming and J lost 1 base, with 16 bases between them. The CDR3 runs 17 residues. The CDR3 reads CASSISGTRWSNQPQHF. In DNA form, the CDR3 reads TGTGCCAGTAGTATTTCCGGGACACGGTGGAGCAATCAGCCCCAGCATTTT. Looking up the rest from reference TRBV19 and TRBJ1-5 gives the full variable domain: DGGITQSPKYLFRKEGQNVTLSCEQNLNHDAMYWYRQDPGQGLRLIYYSQIVNDFQKGDIAEGYSVSREKKESFPLTVTSAQKNPTAFYLCASSISGTRWSNQPQHFGDGTRLSIL.

This chain links TRBV10-3 with TRBJ1-5; D not resolved. Germline-derived CDR1 and CDR2 are ENHRY and SYGVKD. The CDR3 spans 14 residues. Trimming shortened V by 2 bases and J by 5 bases, and 10 bases separated the two germline ends. This chain's CDR3 is CAISELSRDQPQHF. CDR3 in DNA: TGTGCCATCAGTGAGCTATCGAGGGATCAGCCCCAGCATTTT.